These T cell receptor beta chains were read from a single sample in a study of blood T cell repertoires in COVID-19. The assay was immunoSEQ multiplex PCR, and TCRdb's table has in-frame clones only and misses some. The sample lists around 140,000 clones; around 80% were seen once. The sample consisted of peripheral blood. The receptors come from a man over 45 with acute or convalescent COVID-19. Both conserved end residues are part of each CDR3. Each record gives: D gene, clone size, J gene, V gene, CDR3 protein, CDR3 DNA. A D gene is named only where the DNA matches it firmly. Clone size is shown for a subset of rows, as once, few, many or a class of expanded clone.

>-|once|TRBJ1-1|TRBV6-5
CASSRTGNTEAFF
TGTGCCAGCAGTCGAACAGGTAACACTGAAGCTTTCTTT
>TRBD2|-|TRBJ2-5|TRBV5-1
CASSLGLAARETQYF
TGCGCCAGCAGCTTGGGACTAGCGGCCAGGGAGACCCAGTACTTC
>TRBD2|-|TRBJ2-3|TRBV7-6
CASSLAGGTDTQYF
TGTGCCAGCAGCTTAGCGGGGGGGACAGATACGCAGTATTTT
>TRBD2|-|TRBJ2-3|TRBV2
CASSGSGGGTDTQYF
TGTGCCAGCAGTGGTAGCGGGGGGGGCACAGATACGCAGTATTTT
>-|once|TRBJ2-5|TRBV5-1
CASSLVVAGETQYF
TGCGCCAGCAGCTTGGTGGTAGCCGGAGAGACCCAGTACTTC
>TRBD1|-|TRBJ1-2|TRBV5-8
CASSLNRDSLAGYTF
TGTGCCAGCAGCTTAAACCGGGACAGTCTGGCCGGCTACACCTTC
>-|-|TRBJ1-6|TRBV5-4
CASSLGQGGNSPLHF
TGTGCCAGCAGCTTGGGGCAGGGAGGGAATTCACCCCTCCACTTT
>-|few|TRBJ1-1|TRBV2
CASSYYTEAFF
TGTGCCAGCAGTTACTACACTGAAGCTTTCTTT
>TRBD1|many|TRBJ1-1|TRBV5-1
CASSSDRDKTEAFF
TGCGCCAGCAGCTCAGACAGGGATAAGACTGAAGCTTTCTTT
>-|-|TRBJ1-5|TRBV4-1
CASSQDPRGPQHF
TGCGCCAGCAGCCAGGACCCCCGGGGGCCCCAGCATTTT
>-|-|TRBJ2-3|TRBV9
CASSEWDFTDTQYF
TGTGCCAGCAGCGAATGGGACTTCACAGATACGCAGTATTTT
>TRBD2|-|TRBJ2-1|TRBV14
CASSHGGVSYNEQFF
TGTGCCAGCAGTCATGGGGGGGTCTCCTACAATGAGCAGTTCTTC
>TRBD2|once|TRBJ2-3|TRBV11-2
CASSLGGLAGTDTQYF
TGTGCCAGCAGCTTAGGTGGACTAGCGGGCACAGATACGCAGTATTTT
>TRBD1|-|TRBJ1-2|TRBV24-1
CATSDGTGLYNYGYTF
TGTGCCACCAGTGACGGGACAGGGCTTTACAACTATGGCTACACCTTC
>-|-|TRBJ2-3|TRBV5-1
CASSFGHLASDTQYF
TGCGCCAGCAGCTTCGGGCACCTAGCGTCAGATACGCAGTATTTT
>-|-|TRBJ2-3|TRBV5-1
CASSLGQGYGTDTQYF
TGCGCCAGCAGCTTGGGGCAGGGTTATGGCACAGATACGCAGTATTTT
>TRBD1|-|TRBJ1-2|TRBV4-1
CASSNRGRGDNYGYTF
TGCGCCAGCAGCAACAGGGGGCGCGGGGATAACTATGGCTACACCTTC
>-|-|TRBJ2-2|TRBV7-8
CASSLVGGGELFF
TGTGCCAGCAGCTTAGTAGGAGGCGGGGAGCTGTTTTTT
>-|-|TRBJ1-1|TRBV7-2
CASSTQVTVMNTEAFF
TGTGCCAGCAGCACCCAGGTGACAGTTATGAACACTGAAGCTTTCTTT
>-|-|TRBJ2-7|TRBV9
CASSATGWGEQYF
TGTGCCAGCAGCGCTACAGGGTGGGGCGAGCAGTACTTC
>-|-|TRBJ1-6|TRBV30
CAWTESSYNSPLHF
TGTGCCTGGACTGAGAGCTCCTATAATTCACCCCTCCACTTT
>TRBD2|-|TRBJ2-7|TRBV27
CASREVASGSYEQYF
TGTGCCAGCAGGGAGGTGGCTAGCGGCTCCTACGAGCAGTACTTC
>-|-|TRBJ1-6|TRBV18
CASSPLEVNSPLHF
TGTGCCAGCTCACCATTAGAGGTTAATTCACCCCTCCACTTT
>-|-|TRBJ1-3|TRBV5-8
CASSLPVLSGNTIYF
TGTGCCAGCAGCCTCCCAGTCCTCTCTGGAAACACCATATATTTT
>TRBD1|-|TRBJ2-2|TRBV5-8
CASSTGQGWAGELFF
TGTGCCAGCAGCACTGGACAGGGCTGGGCCGGGGAGCTGTTTTTT
>TRBD1|many|TRBJ1-2|TRBV10-3
CAISAGTGVNYGYTF
TGTGCCATCAGTGCCGGGACAGGGGTTAACTATGGCTACACCTTC
>-|-|TRBJ2-1|TRBV11-3
CASSMTGDEQFF
TGTGCCAGCAGCATGACTGGAGATGAGCAGTTCTTC
>-|-|TRBJ1-5|TRBV6-6
CASSYRREQPQHF
TGTGCCAGCAGTTACAGGCGGGAACAGCCCCAGCATTTT
>-|few|TRBJ1-6|TRBV2
CASSEGRGSNSPLHF
TGTGCCAGCAGTGAGGGCAGGGGATCAAATTCACCCCTCCACTTT
>-|-|TRBJ2-3|TRBV11-2
CASSLMGTSTDTQYF
TGTGCCAGCAGCTTAATGGGGACTAGCACAGATACGCAGTATTTT
>-|-|TRBJ2-3|TRBV5-1
CASSLDPTGSTDTQYF
TGCGCCAGCAGCTTGGACCCGACAGGAAGCACAGATACGCAGTATTTT
>-|-|TRBJ1-3|TRBV11-2
CASSLGPGAGNTIYF
TGTGCCAGCAGCTTAGGGCCCGGGGCTGGAAACACCATATATTTT
>-|-|TRBJ1-1|TRBV18
CASSGQSNTEAFF
TGTGCCAGCTCAGGGCAGTCGAACACTGAAGCTTTCTTT
>-|-|TRBJ1-2|TRBV27
CASSATTFGGYGYTF
TGTGCCAGCAGTGCGACCACTTTTGGGGGGTACGGCTACACCTTC
>TRBD1|-|TRBJ2-6|TRBV19
CASSIVSGGIAGANVLTF
TGTGCCAGTAGTATAGTTTCAGGGGGCATCGCTGGGGCCAACGTCCTGACTTTC
>-|-|TRBJ1-2|TRBV30
CAWSVMGALAGAGYTF
TGTGCCTGGAGTGTAATGGGGGCGCTTGCAGGGGCCGGCTACACCTTC
>TRBD1|-|TRBJ2-3|TRBV10-3
CAISESGQPDTQYF
TGTGCCATCAGTGAGTCGGGACAGCCAGATACGCAGTATTTT
>TRBD1|-|TRBJ1-1|TRBV6-2/TRBV6-3
CASSPQGADTEAFF
TGTGCCAGCAGTCCACAGGGGGCGGACACTGAAGCTTTCTTT
>-|-|TRBJ2-2|TRBV9
CASTRGLGTGELFF
TGTGCCAGCACCCGCGGGTTGGGGACCGGGGAGCTGTTTTTT
>TRBD1|-|TRBJ1-2|TRBV11-2
CASSQTGGGYGYTF
TGTGCCAGCAGCCAGACAGGGGGCGGCTATGGCTACACCTTC
>-|-|TRBJ2-3|TRBV5-1
CASSGGHGSTDTQYF
TGCGCCAGCAGCGGGGGACATGGAAGCACAGATACGCAGTATTTT
>-|-|TRBJ1-3|TRBV30
CAWAETGSGNTIYF
TGTGCCTGGGCCGAAACAGGGTCTGGAAACACCATATATTTT
>TRBD2|once|TRBJ2-7|TRBV5-4
CASSAGTSGGFLYEQYF
TGTGCCAGCAGCGCAGGTACTAGCGGGGGTTTCCTCTACGAGCAGTACTTC
>-|once|TRBJ2-5|TRBV12-3/TRBV12-4
CASSLDSQETQYF
TGTGCCAGCAGTTTAGACAGTCAAGAGACCCAGTACTTC
>TRBD2|few|TRBJ2-3|TRBV7-3
CASSLIGGEDTDTQYF
TGTGCCAGCAGCTTAATTGGGGGGGAAGACACAGATACGCAGTATTTT
>-|-|TRBJ1-1|TRBV9
CASSVRGGIPNAEAFF
TGTGCCAGCAGCGTAAGGGGGGGGATTCCCAACGCTGAAGCTTTCTTT